Below are 30 T cell receptor beta chains sequenced from a single sample in a study of blood T cell repertoires in COVID-19. The repertoire was sequenced with immunoSEQ multiplex PCR; TCRdb's copy has only in-frame clones and lacks some. The table includes about 120,000 clones, roughly 89% detected once. Sample: peripheral blood. These receptors came from a woman aged 45-65 years with acute or convalescent COVID-19.

The chain recombines TRBV6-2 or TRBV6-3 with TRBJ2-3, with a tentative D call TRBD1 (6 bases). V lost 2 bases, J lost 3 bases, and 18 bases lay in between. The CDR3 sequence is 17 residues long. Germline assignment: CDR1 MNHEY and CDR2 SVGEGT. CDR3 region: CASSYQAGVFLTDTQYF. The CDR3 DNA reads TGTGCCAGCAGTTACCAAGCAGGGGTCTTCTTAACAGATACGCAGTATTTT.

V and J are TRBV29-1 and TRBJ2-1; 12 nucleotides match TRBD2. Germline assignment: CDR1 SQVTM and CDR2 ANQGSEA. This CDR3 has 15 residues. Trimming took 6 bases from V and 6 from J; bases not matched to a gene: 9. CDR3: CSVVTSGGRGNEQFF. Here the CDR3 DNA reads TGCAGCGTGGTAACTAGCGGGGGGCGGGGCAATGAGCAGTTCTTC.

The V gene is TRBV18, the J gene TRBJ2-1; 11 nucleotides agree with TRBD2. The CDR3 sequence is 20 residues long. Unmatched junction bases numbered 12, after V lost 2 bases and J lost 0 bases. Germline lookup yields CDR1 KGHSH and CDR2 LQKENI. CDR3 region: CASSPGYLGTSGDSYNEQFF. The CDR3 DNA is TGTGCCAGCTCACCAGGGTATCTCGGGACTAGCGGAGACTCCTACAATGAGCAGTTCTTC. Using reference TRBV18 and TRBJ2-1 for the parts outside the CDR3, the full variable domain is NAGVMQNPRHLVRRRGQEARLRCSPMKGHSHVYWYRQLPEEGLKFMVYLQKENIIDESGMPKERFSAEFPKEGPSILRIQQVVRGDSAAYFCASSPGYLGTSGDSYNEQFFGPGTRLTVL.

CDR3: CASSQEAGGYEQYF. CDR3 sequence (DNA): TGCGCCAGCAGCCAGGAGGCCGGGGGATACGAGCAGTACTTC. The rearrangement links TRBV4-3 to TRBJ2-7, with D possibly TRBD2 on 6 matching bases. CDR3 size: 14 residues. V was cut by 3 bases and J by 4 bases, with 13 bases left in between. The germline gives CDR1 LGHNA, CDR2 YSLEER.

V gene TRBV5-4 combines with J gene TRBJ1-1, with a possible D match to TRBD1 (6 bases). The CDR3 spans 15 residues. Germline-derived CDR1 and CDR2 are SGHNT and YYREEE (reference sequence). V was pared by 2 bases and J by 5 bases, with 16 bases between. The CDR3 here is CASSFGRNRVTEAFF. The CDR3 region has the DNA TGTGCCAGCAGCTTCGGGAGGAACAGGGTGACTGAAGCTTTCTTT.

This chain joins TRBV19 and TRBJ2-1; D might be TRBD2 (5 bases). Trimming shortened V by 8 bases and J by 15 bases, and 17 bases separated the two germline ends. The CDR3 has 11 residues. Germline CDR1 and CDR2: LNHDA and SQIVND (reference sequence). The CDR3 is CASRGLAVAFF. The CDR3 DNA is TGTGCCAGTCGGGGTTTGGCGGTGGCGTTCTTC.

The V call is TRBV25-1, the J call TRBJ2-1; TRBD2 aligns across 7 bases. V lost 5 bases and J lost 10; bases outside the gene matches: 2. This CDR3 spans 11 amino acids. The V gene's germline CDR1 is MGHDK and CDR2 SYGVNS. This CDR3 is CASSSSGEQFF. CDR3 sequence (DNA): TGTGCCAGCAGTTCTAGCGGAGAGCAGTTCTTC.

The chain uses TRBV6-2 or TRBV6-3 and TRBJ2-3; D gene unclear. Between the trimmed V and J ends, which lost 0 bases and 10 bases, there was a span of 8 bases. The length of the CDR3 is 12 residues. Germline values: CDR1 MNHEY, CDR2 SVGEGT. Here the CDR3 DNA reads TGTGCCAGCAGTTACTCGGTTAGTGCGCAGTATTTT. It encodes CASSYSVSAQYF.

This clone is a singleton in its sample. CDR3 sequence (DNA): TGTGCCAGCAGTCAACACCAAGGGGTGAACACTGAAGCTTTCTTT. Its protein product is CASSQHQGVNTEAFF. The rearrangement joins TRBV6-5 to TRBJ1-1; tentatively, D is TRBD1 (5 bases). This CDR3 has 15 residues. Trimming shortened V by 5 bases and J by 0 bases, and 13 bases separated the two germline ends. The germline CDR1 and CDR2 sequences are MNHEY and SVGAGI.

V usage is TRBV29-1 and J usage is TRBJ2-7; the match to TRBD2 covers 8 bases. Germline V gene data show CDR1 as SQVTM and CDR2 as ANQGSEA. V trimming: 6 bases; J trimming: 0 bases; junction bases outside the gene matches: 10. This CDR3 comprises 15 residues. The CDR3 coding sequence is TGCAGCGTGGTACGTGGTAGCGGGAACTCCTACGAGCAGTACTTC. It codes for CSVVRGSGNSYEQYF.

The chain couples TRBV27 to TRBJ2-1; 11 bases map to TRBD2. Germline V gives CDR1 MNHEY, CDR2 SMNVEV (reference sequence). CDR3 length equals 18 residues. With 6 bases clipped from V and 1 base from J, the junction kept 11 bases outside the gene matches. CDR3 region: CASRRGLAGGQSYNEQFF. CDR3 bases: TGTGCCAGCAGGAGGGGCCTAGCGGGGGGCCAGTCCTACAATGAGCAGTTCTTC.

The CDR3 protein is CASSDLQGENQPQHF. The CDR3 coding sequence is TGTGCCAGCAGTGACCTACAGGGGGAGAATCAGCCCCAGCATTTT. The chain combines TRBV6-1 with TRBJ1-5; 8 bases align to TRBD1. This CDR3 is 15 amino acids long. V shed 3 bases and J 4 bases; nucleotides not matched to a gene: 5. Germline V gene sequence: CDR1 MNHNS, CDR2 SASEGT.

This clone was detected a few times. The chain combines TRBV7-9 with TRBJ1-1, with D tentatively TRBD1 (6 bases). The CDR3 loop spans 15 amino acids. V gave up 0 bases and J gave up 1 base, with 9 bases separating them. Germline-derived CDR1 and CDR2 are SEHNR and FQNEAQ (reference sequence). CDR3 loop: CASSLAGAGNTEAFF. CDR3 DNA: TGTGCCAGCAGCTTAGCGGGGGCAGGGAACACTGAAGCTTTCTTT.

The V and J genes are TRBV5-1 and TRBJ2-7; 11 bases line up with TRBD1. The CDR3 contains 17 residues. The germline V gene has CDR1 SGHRS and CDR2 YFSETQ. V lost 2 bases and J lost 4; bases outside the gene matches: 11. The CDR3 reads CASSLYSSGTGGYEQYF. CDR3 DNA: TGCGCCAGCAGCTTATACTCCTCCGGGACAGGGGGTTACGAGCAGTACTTC.

The chain couples TRBV6-2 or TRBV6-3 to TRBJ2-1; 7 nucleotides line up with TRBD2. V shed 6 bases, J shed 0 bases, and the junction held 8 bases outside the gene matches. The germline V gene has CDR1 MNHEY and CDR2 SVGEGT. There are 16 residues in the CDR3. The chain's CDR3 is CASSPLSGGSYNEQFF. The CDR3 DNA is TGTGCCAGCAGCCCTCTTTCGGGGGGCTCCTACAATGAGCAGTTCTTC.

This clone has just one count. This sequence joins TRBV5-6 and TRBJ1-1, with TRBD1 matching 7 bases. After removal of 4 bases from V and 0 bases from J, the junction contained 12 bases not matched to a gene. The germline CDR1 and CDR2 sequences are SGHDT and YYEEEE. The CDR3 runs 17 residues. The CDR3 DNA follows: TGTGCCAGCAGCCAAATTTTGACAGGGACCCTGAACACTGAAGCTTTCTTT. This encodes CASSQILTGTLNTEAFF.

The chain combines TRBV6-2 or TRBV6-3 with TRBJ1-1; TRBD1 is a possible D gene (6 bases). The germline gives CDR1 MNHEY, CDR2 SVGEGT. Trimming left V 4 bases short and J 6 bases short, with 21 bases between. The CDR3 length is 16 residues. CDR3 sequence: CASSFRGREGNPEAFF. CDR3 sequence (DNA): TGTGCCAGCAGTTTCAGGGGCCGAGAGGGTAACCCTGAAGCTTTCTTT.

This chain joins TRBV5-4 and TRBJ2-5, with 7 bases identical to TRBD1. With V trimmed by 4 bases and J by 1 base, 4 bases remained unmatched. The CDR3 extends over 14 amino acids. In germline, CDR1 is SGHNT, CDR2 YYREEE (reference sequence). CDR3 nucleotides: TGTGCCAGCAGCCAGCGACAGGGCCAAGAGACCCAGTACTTC. Translated, it gives CASSQRQGQETQYF.

This clone was seen only once. V gene TRBV30 combines with J gene TRBJ1-4, with D tentatively TRBD1 (6 bases). Germline V gives CDR1 GTSNPN, CDR2 SVGIG (reference sequence). This CDR3 spans 13 amino acids. The V end was cut by 5 bases, the J end by 8 bases, with 15 bases between. The CDR3 DNA is TGTGCCTGGGGACGGGGGGCGAAGGAAAAACTGTTTTTT. This codes for CAWGRGAKEKLFF.

This chain joins TRBV9 and TRBJ2-5; 7 bases align to TRBD2. The CDR3 is 14 residues long. Per the germline V gene, CDR1 is SGDLS and CDR2 is YYNGEE. Trimming at V came to 4 bases and at J to 1 base, leaving 4 bases not matched to a gene. This chain's CDR3 is CASSPGLVQETQYF. For the CDR3, the DNA is TGTGCCAGCAGCCCCGGACTAGTCCAAGAGACCCAGTACTTC.

The chain carries TRBV28 and TRBJ1-2; D is perhaps TRBD1 (6 bases). The V gene's germline CDR1 is MDHEN and CDR2 SYDVKM. V lost 0 bases to trimming and J lost 4 bases, with 15 bases between them. The CDR3 runs 16 residues. Written as DNA, the CDR3 is TGTGCCAGCAGTTTATGGACATTACAGGGAATCTATGGCTACACCTTC. As protein: CASSLWTLQGIYGYTF.

In its sample, this clone was seen once. This rearrangement joins TRBV5-8 to TRBJ2-7, with 9 positions matching TRBD1. With 3 bases clipped from V and 5 bases from J, the junction kept 6 bases outside the gene matches. This CDR3 region has 14 residues. Germline V lookup: CDR1 SGHTS, CDR2 YDEGEE. The CDR3 is CASSSNRGPNEQYF. CDR3 nucleotides: TGTGCCAGCAGCTCGAACAGGGGGCCCAACGAGCAGTACTTC.

The chain is built from TRBV6-5 and TRBJ2-3, with TRBD2 identical over 8 bases. V trimming: 10 bases; J trimming: 6 bases; junction bases outside the gene matches: 9. Germline-derived CDR1 and CDR2 are MNHEY and SVGAGI. This CDR3 is built from 13 residues. CDR3 region: CATRGAGRDTQYF. The CDR3 DNA follows: TGTGCCACGCGGGGGGCGGGGCGGGATACGCAGTATTTT.

The CDR3 DNA follows: TGTGCCAGCAGCGTAGATCACAGCAGCTCCTACAATGAGCAGTTCTTC. It is translated as CASSVDHSSSYNEQFF. The chain is built from TRBV9 and TRBJ2-1; D is ambiguous. Trimming cost V 0 bases and J 0 bases, with 10 bases left between them. Germline-derived CDR1 and CDR2 are SGDLS and YYNGEE. This CDR3 is 16 amino acids long.

The rearrangement uses TRBV12-2 and TRBJ2-5; TRBD2 is taken as the D call from the table, unchecked against the DNA. TRBV12-2 is recorded as a pseudogene. The CDR3 is 18 residues long. The CDR3, as DNA: TGTGCAAGTCGCTTAGGGAGTATCAGACGAAGGTACCAAGAGACCCAGTACTTC. Its translation: CASRLGSIRRRYQETQYF.

The chain has TRBV18 and TRBJ2-7; 9 bases map to TRBD1. The trim removed 1 base at V and 4 bases at J, leaving 5 bases unmatched. This CDR3 region has 15 residues. Germline lookup yields CDR1 KGHSH and CDR2 LQKENI. The CDR3 nucleotides read TGTGCCAGCTCACCACGAGGGACAGGGTATTACGAGCAGTACTTC. Its protein is CASSPRGTGYYEQYF.

The chain recombines TRBV5-1 with TRBJ2-7, with 8 bases matching TRBD1. CDR3 length: 13 residues. Germline CDR1 reads SGHRS; CDR2 reads YFSETQ. The V and J ends lost 9 bases and 7 bases, in that order; junction bases with no gene match: 12. The CDR3 sequence: CATRPGTGEEQYF. The CDR3 DNA sequence: TGCGCCACAAGACCCGGGACAGGAGAGGAGCAGTACTTC.

The rearrangement links TRBV27 to TRBJ2-7; possible D gene TRBD2, 7 bases. Germline V CDR1 and CDR2: MNHEY, SMNVEV (reference sequence). This CDR3 is 15 amino acids long. V lost 4 bases, J lost 0 bases, and 13 bases lay in between. CDR3 sequence reads: CASSSAGGHSYEQYF. The CDR3 DNA sequence: TGTGCCAGCAGTTCCGCCGGGGGGCACTCCTACGAGCAGTACTTC.

This clone came up a few times. The chain joins TRBV13 to TRBJ1-4; D is unclear. The CDR3 totals 15 residues. V lost 2 bases and J 8 bases, leaving 15 bases between the germline ends. Germline loops: CDR1 PRHDT, CDR2 FYEKMQ (reference sequence). CDR3 coding DNA: TGTGCCAGCAGCTTAAGTGGGGTCCCGGGGGAAAAACTGTTTTTT. Translating it yields CASSLSGVPGEKLFF.

This rearrangement joins TRBV11-2 to TRBJ1-1; D unclear. CDR1 SGHAT and CDR2 FQNNGV come from the germline V gene. The germline V and J ends were trimmed by 5 bases and 4 bases, with 8 bases remaining between them. The length of the CDR3 is 12 residues. The CDR3 here is CASSLLGTEAFF. CDR3 nucleotide sequence: TGTGCCAGCAGCCTACTTGGCACTGAAGCTTTCTTT.